This paragraph covers one TCR beta chain sequence. Antigen: not known. Germline V lookup: CDR1 DFQATT, CDR2 SNEGSKA (reference sequence). Trimming removed 1 base from V and 1 base from J; junction bases left unmatched: 4. The CDR3 has 15 amino acids. Researchers used the Oncomine TCR Beta short-read assay to sequence DNA from cultured CD4+ T cells. TCRdb re-called the PCR reads through MiXCR, storing one row per CDR3 protein. There are about 21,000 distinct CDR3 sequences in the sample; less than 75% occur only once, and 7.5% to 9% lies in the top ten. The source of the sample is a study of vaccination and CD4 T cells after COVID-19. Overall study: Post-vaccine sample collection happened at a median of around 65 days after dose two, ranging 14 to 241.

Treatment: approximately nine-day PBMC culture with coronavirus spike peptide pools or control peptides (ViraFEST assay). The chain is built from TRBV20-1 and TRBJ2-3, with 8 bases that match TRBD2. The sequencing input was CD4+ T cells from blood, cultured in vitro. The TCR originated in a human donor who had recovered from COVID-19. CDR3 region: CSARAGGMGTDTQYF. The CDR3 coding sequence is TGCAGTGCTAGAGCGGGAGGGATGGGCACAGATACGCAGTATTTT.